These 26 T cell receptor beta chains were all obtained from the same sample, sequenced in a study of blood T cells in healthy people across ages. PCR was performed a second time for about 7 to 12 cycles using a sample-barcoded 5' primer and a J-beta primer mix. TCRdb redid the calling of the 5' RACE reads with MiXCR, one entry per CDR3 protein. In the table there are about 630,000 distinct CDR3 sequences, roughly 21% of which are singletons. The sample consisted of blood. These receptors were obtained from a man aged 65-85 years in good health.

DNA of the CDR3: TGTGCCAGCAGCAGGACTAGCGGGGAGTGGGGGTCCTACGAGCAGTACTTC. Translating gives CASSRTSGEWGSYEQYF. The genes are TRBV27 and TRBJ2-5; 12 bases agree with TRBD2. The end of the DNA fits TRBJ2-7 better, so the J call may be wrong. The CDR3 extends over 17 amino acids. Per germline, CDR1 MNHEY and CDR2 SMNVEV (reference sequence).

This clonotype was seen a few times. The rearrangement uses TRBV2 and TRBJ1-5; 8 bases align to TRBD1. V lost 5 bases to trimming and J lost 1 base; unmatched junction nucleotides: 4. Germline CDR1 is SNHLY and CDR2 is FYNNEI. The CDR3 sequence is 15 residues long. The CDR3, as DNA: TGTGCCAGCAGTCGGACAGGGCAGAGCAATCAGCCCCAGCATTTT. Its protein is CASSRTGQSNQPQHF.

This clonotype showed up just a few times. The rearrangement joins TRBV7-2 to TRBJ1-2; D unclear. V lost 1 base, J lost 5 bases, and 5 bases lay in between. Germline V gene data show CDR1 as SGHTA and CDR2 as FQGNSA. The CDR3 covers 12 residues. The CDR3 DNA sequence: TGTGCCAGCAGCTTAGTTGTTTATGGCTACACCTTC. Translating gives CASSLVVYGYTF. Full variable domain (remainder filled in from reference TRBV7-2 and TRBJ1-2): GAGVSQSPSNKVTEKGKDVELRCDPISGHTALYWYRQSLGQGLEFLIYFQGNSAPDKSGLPSDRFSAERTGGSVSTLTIQRTQQEDSAVYLCASSLVVYGYTFGSGTRLTVV.

This clonotype was seen more than once but under ten times. The V gene is TRBV20-1, the J gene TRBJ2-3; possibly TRBD2 for D (6 bases). The CDR3 is 15 residues long. Trimming stripped 5 bases from V and 4 bases from J, with 19 bases between. CDR1 and CDR2 (germline): DFQATT, SNEGSKA (reference sequence). The CDR3 bases are TGCAGTGCTCCCTCCCGGGGTAGCGGAGCAGATACGCAGTATTTT. Protein: CSAPSRGSGADTQYF.

This sequence joins TRBV7-9 and TRBJ1-1; TRBD1 is a possible D gene (5 bases). Deletions cut 2 bases from V and 4 bases from J, with 11 bases between. CDR1 is SEHNR, CDR2 FQNEAQ, per germline (reference sequence). This CDR3 has 14 residues. For the CDR3, the DNA is TGTGCCAGCAGCTTAACGGGGGGTACCACTGAAGCTTTCTTT. Translation gives CASSLTGGTTEAFF.

Ten or more counts support this clonotype. The rearrangement uses TRBV28 and TRBJ2-3, with 8 positions matching TRBD1. V was clipped by 1 base and J by 6 bases; unmatched bases: 6. Per the germline V gene, CDR1 is MDHEN and CDR2 is SYDVKM. The CDR3 length is 15 residues. The CDR3 spells CASSLLVDRVDTQYF. The CDR3 nucleotides are TGTGCCAGCAGTTTATTGGTGGACAGGGTGGATACGCAGTATTTT.

The table lists this clonotype with a few counts. The gene calls are TRBV28 and TRBJ2-2; the match to TRBD2 covers 8 bases. Germline assignment: CDR1 MDHEN and CDR2 SYDVKM. This CDR3 has 17 amino acids. Losses at the gene ends were 4 bases for V and 4 bases for J; bases not matched to a gene: 11. CDR3 DNA sequence: TGTGCCAGCAGTTCTGTCCTAGCGGGCGACCGCACCGGGGAGCTGTTTTTT. Its protein is CASSSVLAGDRTGELFF.

V is TRBV7-8 and J is TRBJ2-2; the match to TRBD1 covers 7 bases. J gave up 7 bases and V 0 bases, and 11 bases lay outside the gene matches. The CDR3 loop spans 17 amino acids. CDR1 and CDR2 (germline): SGHVS, FQNEAQ. The CDR3 DNA reads as TGTGCCAGCAGCTTAGCTCTGACAGGGCGGTTAGGCGGGGAGCTGTTTTTT. As protein: CASSLALTGRLGGELFF.

This clonotype was counted between two and nine times. This sequence joins TRBV24-1 and TRBJ2-2, with D tentatively TRBD2 (6 bases). Per germline, CDR1 KGHDR and CDR2 SFDVKD. The CDR3 sequence is 15 residues long. Trimming took off 6 bases at V and 0 bases at J, with 10 bases between the two ends. The CDR3 loop is CATSSSGANTGELFF. As DNA, the CDR3 is TGTGCCACCAGTAGTTCGGGGGCGAACACCGGGGAGCTGTTTTTT.

There are a few counts of this clonotype. A read error is likely, as this CDR3 ends without the conserved phenylalanine or tryptophan. This chain joins TRBV6-6 and TRBJ2-5; 7 bases map to TRBD1. In germline, CDR1 is MNHNY, CDR2 SVGAGI (reference sequence). The CDR3 sequence is 15 residues long. The V segment lost 5 bases and the J segment 5 bases; nucleotides outside the gene matches: 11. The CDR3 DNA sequence: TGTGCCAGCAGTCACCTAACAGGGGAGAGGGAGACCCAGTACCTC. Translated, it gives CASSHLTGERETQYL.

This clonotype appeared a few times. V usage is TRBV20-1 and J usage is TRBJ2-2; tentative D call: TRBD2 (7 bases). Per the germline V gene, CDR1 is DFQATT and CDR2 is SNEGSKA (reference sequence). The CDR3 loop spans 15 amino acids. V shed 3 bases and J shed 5 bases, with 16 bases lying between them. In DNA, the CDR3 is TGCAGTGCTAGTTGGGGGGGCCTAAAGACCGGGGAGCTGTTTTTT. Translated: CSASWGGLKTGELFF.

There are a few counts of this clonotype. The genes are TRBV6-5 and TRBJ2-5, with 11 bases lining up with TRBD1. CDR3 length: 17 residues. The V gene's germline CDR1 is MNHEY and CDR2 SVGAGI. With V trimmed by 2 bases and J by 7 bases, 12 bases remained unmatched. The CDR3 DNA sequence: TGTGCCAGCAGTTACCGTGTGGGACAGGGGGGAAGTTTGACCCAGTACTTC. This translates into CASSYRVGQGGSLTQYF.

This clonotype was counted between two and nine times. This chain connects TRBV4-1 to TRBJ2-7; D ambiguous. Trimming removed 1 base at V and 1 base at J, with 8 bases between. CDR1 and CDR2 (germline): MGHRA, YSYEKL. The CDR3 extends over 14 amino acids. The CDR3 loop is CASSQGPQSYEQYF. The DNA for the CDR3 is TGCGCCAGCAGCCAAGGTCCACAGTCCTACGAGCAGTACTTC.

At least ten counts were recorded for this clonotype. The CDR3 coding sequence is TGCAGTGCTAGCCGGGCCCCGCTAGGCGTTGGCACAGATACGCAGTATTTT. Translated, it gives CSASRAPLGVGTDTQYF. The chain uses TRBV20-1 and TRBJ2-3, with no clear D. The germline V and J ends were trimmed by 3 bases and 1 base, with 20 bases remaining between them. The CDR3 runs to 17 residues. Germline lookup yields CDR1 DFQATT and CDR2 SNEGSKA (reference sequence).

The chain couples TRBV2 to TRBJ2-5; TRBD1 matches at 7 bases. The CDR3 totals 11 residues. Per the germline V gene, CDR1 is SNHLY and CDR2 is FYNNEI. The junction had 0 bases not matched to a gene; V was cut back by 8 bases and J by 3 bases. The CDR3 is CASGQEETQYF. In nucleotides, the CDR3 is TGTGCCAGCGGACAGGAAGAGACCCAGTACTTC.

This clonotype showed up just a few times. The J gene is TRBJ2-7, the V gene TRBV5-6, with TRBD1 matching over 7 bases. In germline, CDR1 is SGHDT, CDR2 YYEEEE. There are 13 residues in the CDR3. The trim removed 2 bases at V and 9 bases at J, leaving 8 bases unmatched. This chain's CDR3 is CASSLGQASGQYF. CDR3 nucleotides: TGTGCCAGCAGCTTAGGACAGGCCTCGGGGCAGTACTTC.

The rearrangement uses TRBV28 and TRBJ2-7, with TRBD2 identical over 12 bases. The length of the CDR3 is 15 residues. Per germline, CDR1 MDHEN and CDR2 SYDVKM. The trim removed 4 bases at V and 2 bases at J, leaving 3 bases unmatched. In DNA form, the CDR3 reads TGTGCCAGCAGTTATCGACTAGCGGGGGCCTACGAGCAGTACTTC. Translating gives CASSYRLAGAYEQYF.

This clonotype was seen only a few times. The chain recombines TRBV7-9 with TRBJ1-1; D is unresolved. The CDR3 runs to 13 residues. Trimming pared 5 bases from V and 6 bases from J, leaving 13 bases between. Germline V CDR1 and CDR2: SEHNR, FQNEAQ (reference sequence). The CDR3 DNA reads TGTGCCAGCAGCCTCGACGCAAAGTCTGAAGCTTTCTTT. It encodes CASSLDAKSEAFF. The variable domain in full, with the rest retrieved from reference TRBV7-9 and TRBJ1-1, is DTGVSQNPRHKITKRGQNVTFRCDPISEHNRLYWYRQTLGQGPEFLTYFQNEAQLEKSRLLSDRFSAERPKGSFSTLEIQRTEQGDSAMYLCASSLDAKSEAFFGQGTRLTVV.

This chain connects TRBV6-1 to TRBJ2-4; unclear D gene. The CDR3 length is 14 residues. V dropped 8 bases and J dropped 0 bases, with 11 bases sitting between them. The V gene's germline CDR1 is MNHNS and CDR2 SASEGT. This chain's CDR3 is CASRDLLAKNIQYF. CDR3 bases: TGTGCCAGCCGAGACTTACTAGCCAAAAACATTCAGTACTTC.

The chain carries TRBV4-1 and TRBJ2-3, with D perhaps TRBD1 (5 bases). The CDR3 is 15 amino acids. V was clipped by 0 bases and J by 3 bases, with 10 bases between them. The germline gives CDR1 MGHRA, CDR2 YSYEKL. CDR3 amino acids: CASSQDGATTDTQYF. In DNA, the CDR3 is TGCGCCAGCAGCCAAGATGGGGCTACTACAGATACGCAGTATTTT.

This clonotype came up a few times. A much larger clone sits a single nucleotide away, making a read error possible. This sequence joins TRBV27 and TRBJ2-5; D not resolved. The germline gives CDR1 MNHEY, CDR2 SMNVEV (reference sequence). The CDR3 covers 11 residues. This CDR3 reads CASSGFNEQSF. The CDR3 bases are TGTGCCAGCAGTGGTTTCAATGAGCAGTCCTTC.

This clonotype was counted only a few times. J is TRBJ2-1 and V is TRBV11-2; 10 bases are shared with TRBD2. The CDR3 is 19 residues long. The germline V gene encodes CDR1 SGHAT and CDR2 FQNNGV. J lost 0 bases, V lost 5 bases, and 13 bases had no gene match. CDR3 sequence (DNA): TGTGCCAGCAGCGAAAATTATGCAGCGGGAGGGAGCTCCTACAATGAGCAGTTCTTC. Translated, it gives CASSENYAAGGSSYNEQFF.

The rearrangement uses TRBV7-8 and TRBJ2-3; D might be TRBD2 (5 bases). Germline V CDR1 and CDR2: SGHVS, FQNEAQ. V was shortened by 3 bases and J by 2 bases, with 9 bases between the two germline ends. The length of the CDR3 is 14 residues. The CDR3 loop is CASSFTGTTDTQYF. CDR3 DNA: TGTGCCAGCAGCTTCACGGGAACCACAGATACGCAGTATTTT.

The table lists this clonotype with a few counts. The rearrangement uses TRBV5-6 and TRBJ2-5; 11 bases are shared with TRBD2. The germline V gene encodes CDR1 SGHDT and CDR2 YYEEEE. The junction had 5 bases not matched to a gene; V was cut back by 3 bases and J by 1 base. The CDR3 consists of 16 residues. DNA of the CDR3: TGTGCCAGCAGCTCCCCTAGCGGGAGGTTCCAAGAGACCCAGTACTTC. Amino acid sequence: CASSSPSGRFQETQYF.

The V gene is TRBV30, the J gene TRBJ2-6; D may be TRBD2 (6 bases). Trimming shortened V by 5 bases and J by 2 bases, and 10 bases separated the two germline ends. CDR1 is GTSNPN, CDR2 SVGIG, per germline (reference sequence). This CDR3 is built from 14 residues. CDR3 coding DNA: TGTGCCTGGGACACGGGGGCTGGGGCCAACGTCCTGACTTTC. Its protein product is CAWDTGAGANVLTF.

This sequence joins TRBV10-3 and TRBJ2-5; possibly TRBD2 for D (5 bases). V lost 11 bases to trimming and J lost 0 bases, with 13 bases between them. The CDR3 extends over 13 amino acids. Germline-derived CDR1 and CDR2 are ENHRY and SYGVKD. This CDR3 reads CAAGWRDQETQYF. The CDR3 DNA is TGTGCCGCCGGTTGGCGGGACCAAGAGACCCAGTACTTC.